The rows below give T cell receptor beta chains drawn from one sample of a study of shared clonotypes between healthy human individuals. Assay used: immunoSEQ multiplex PCR; TCRdb lists only in-frame clones, some missing. The table lists 2 million to 3 million clones, around nine tenths of them singletons. Input material: naive CD4+ T cells sorted from blood. Receptors were obtained from a man in his late teens or twenties in good health. CDR3s include the opening cysteine and the closing phenylalanine or tryptophan. The D gene is left open where the match is weak. Only part of the rows carry a size: once, few, many, or a class if the clone is expanded.

size	V	J	D	DNA	CDR3
NA	TRBV30	TRBJ2-1	NA	TGTGCCTGGAACGTACAAGTCTACAATGAGCAGTTCTTC	CAWNVQVYNEQFF
NA	TRBV11-2	TRBJ2-2	NA	TGTGCCAGCAGCCGCACTGGGGGCAAGAACACCGGGGAGCTGTTTTTT	CASSRTGGKNTGELFF
once	TRBV7-2	TRBJ2-2	NA	TGTGCCAGCAGCCCCAGACTAGGTCTGGCCGGGGAGCTGTTTTTT	CASSPRLGLAGELFF
NA	TRBV2	TRBJ1-5	NA	TGTGCCAGCAGTGAATCTGGGCAGGCTCAGCCCCAGCATTTT	CASSESGQAQPQHF
NA	TRBV4-3	TRBJ2-4	NA	TGCGCCAGCAGCCCCACCAGGGGTGTCGGAAACATTCAGTACTTC	CASSPTRGVGNIQYF
NA	TRBV28	TRBJ2-3	TRBD2	TGTGCCAGCAGCCCCGGCGGGGGAACAGATACGCAGTATTTT	CASSPGGGTDTQYF
once	TRBV19	TRBJ2-5	NA	TGTGCCAGTAATGAACGGAATTGGTACCAAGAGACCCAGTACTTC	CASNERNWYQETQYF
once	TRBV6-6	TRBJ2-1	NA	TGTGCCAGCAGTAGCACCTTTAAGGACAATGAGCAGTTCTTC	CASSSTFKDNEQFF
NA	TRBV28	TRBJ1-5	TRBD1	TGTGCCAGCAGTTTGCCGGGGGGACAGGGGGCAAGTCAGCCCCAGCATTTT	CASSLPGGQGASQPQHF
NA	TRBV4-3	TRBJ2-7	NA	TGCGCCAGCAGCCAAGTTATACAGGGAGGCGAGCAGTACTTC	CASSQVIQGGEQYF
NA	TRBV9	TRBJ2-1	NA	TGTGCCAGCAAAGGGGACAATGAGCAGTTCTTC	CASKGDNEQFF
few	TRBV7-8	TRBJ2-4	NA	TGTGCCAGCAGTCCCGTTACGGGGTCTGGGCTTCAGTACTTC	CASSPVTGSGLQYF
NA	TRBV6-5	TRBJ1-3	NA	TGTGCCAGCAGTTACCGGCCGGACTCTGGAAACACCATATATTTT	CASSYRPDSGNTIYF
NA	TRBV6-5	TRBJ2-3	TRBD2	TGTGCCAGCAGCCGCGGACTAGCGGATGTCAAGACGCAGTATTTT	CASSRGLADVKTQYF
NA	TRBV13	TRBJ2-4	TRBD2	TGTGCCAGCAGTTACGGGGGGGGCTGGGCCAAAAACATTCAGTACTTC	CASSYGGGWAKNIQYF
NA	TRBV19	TRBJ1-5	NA	TGTGCCAGTAATATAGGACGGACAATTAGCAATCAGCCCCAGCATTTT	CASNIGRTISNQPQHF
NA	TRBV18	TRBJ2-5	NA	TGTGCCAGCTCACCACCCGGCAGGGGAGAGACCCAGTACTTC	CASSPPGRGETQYF
NA	TRBV25-1	TRBJ1-6	NA	TGTGCCAGCAGTCCGCCGGGTCGAGGAGGTTCACCCCTCCACTTT	CASSPPGRGGSPLHF
NA	TRBV7-2	TRBJ1-1	NA	TGTGCCAGCAGCTTATGGGACACTGAAGCTTTCTTT	CASSLWDTEAFF
NA	TRBV13	TRBJ2-7	NA	TGTGCCAGCAGCCAAAGTCGGGACGGGGGTACGACTTGGTACTTC	CASSQSRDGGTTWYF
NA	TRBV18	TRBJ2-1	NA	TGTGCCAGCTCACCGGGGGTCCCGGGCGCGAACAATGAGCAGTTCTTC	CASSPGVPGANNEQFF
NA	TRBV19	TRBJ1-5	TRBD1	TGTGCCAGTAGTTCCGGGACAGGGGTTAATAGCAATCAGCCCCAGCATTTT	CASSSGTGVNSNQPQHF
NA	TRBV5-1	TRBJ2-3	NA	TGCGCCAGCAGCTTGGGGGGAGTCGGTACAGATACGCAGTATTTT	CASSLGGVGTDTQYF
NA	TRBV10-3	TRBJ2-5	NA	TGTGCCATCAGTGAGTCGGGCAGGCCCCAAGAGACCCAGTACTTC	CAISESGRPQETQYF
NA	TRBV5-1	TRBJ2-3	TRBD2	TGCGCCAGCAAGCCTGCAGTGGCGGGGGGGACAGATACGCAGTATTTT	CASKPAVAGGTDTQYF
NA	TRBV11-2	TRBJ2-5	TRBD1	TGTGCCAGCAGCCGGGACAGACAAGAGACCCAGTACTTC	CASSRDRQETQYF
NA	TRBV27	TRBJ2-3	TRBD2	TGTGCCAGCAGTTTAAAACTAGCGGGAGTGGCAGATACGCAGTATTTT	CASSLKLAGVADTQYF
NA	TRBV18	TRBJ2-7	TRBD2	TGTGCCAGCTCACCACTGGCGGGGGGGTTCTACGAGCAGTACTTC	CASSPLAGGFYEQYF
NA	TRBV10-3	TRBJ2-2	NA	TGTGCCATCAGGGGGACAAGTCCCGGGGAGCTGTTTTTT	CAIRGTSPGELFF
NA	TRBV11-3	TRBJ2-2	NA	TGTGCCAGCAGCTTAGGGGGCGAGACCACCGGGGAGCTGTTTTTT	CASSLGGETTGELFF
NA	TRBV9	TRBJ1-3	TRBD1	TGTGCCAGCAGCGATTACTCGGGACAGGGCGGAAACACCATATATTTT	CASSDYSGQGGNTIYF
NA	TRBV5-1	TRBJ2-2	NA	TGCGCCAGCAGCCTTTCCGGGGAGCTGTTTTTT	CASSLSGELFF
NA	TRBV5-1	TRBJ1-2	NA	TGCGCCAGCAGCTTTGGGGACCGGAACTATGGCTACACCTTC	CASSFGDRNYGYTF
NA	TRBV5-5	TRBJ1-2	TRBD1	TGTGCCAGCAGCAGGGGACAGTATCTTCTCCTAGGCTACACCTTC	CASSRGQYLLLGYTF
NA	TRBV15	TRBJ1-2	NA	TGTGCCACCAGCAGAGATTACAGGGAGGGCACCTTC	CATSRDYREGTF
NA	TRBV5-1	TRBJ2-1	TRBD2	TGCGCCAGCAGCGTTCCTAGCGGACCCAATGAGCAGTTCTTC	CASSVPSGPNEQFF
few	TRBV28	TRBJ1-2	NA	TGTGCCAGCAGCCGTTCCTATGGCTACACCTTC	CASSRSYGYTF